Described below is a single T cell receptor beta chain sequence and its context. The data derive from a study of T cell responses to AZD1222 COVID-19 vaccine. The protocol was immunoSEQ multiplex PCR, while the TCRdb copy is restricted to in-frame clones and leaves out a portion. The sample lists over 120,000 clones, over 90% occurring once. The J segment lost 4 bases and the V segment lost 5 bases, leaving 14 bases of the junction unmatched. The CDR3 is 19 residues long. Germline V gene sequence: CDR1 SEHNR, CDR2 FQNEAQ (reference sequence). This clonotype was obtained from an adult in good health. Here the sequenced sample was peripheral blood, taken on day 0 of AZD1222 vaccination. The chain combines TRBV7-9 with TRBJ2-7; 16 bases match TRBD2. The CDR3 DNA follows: TGTGCCAGCAGCCTGGAACCGGGACTAGCGGGAGGGCCATCATACGAGCAGTACTTC. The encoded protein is CASSLEPGLAGGPSYEQYF. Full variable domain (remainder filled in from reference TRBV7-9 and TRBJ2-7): DTGVSQNPRHKITKRGQNVTFRCDPISEHNRLYWYRQTLGQGPEFLTYFQNEAQLEKSRLLSDRFSAERPKGSFSTLEIQRTEQGDSAMYLCASSLEPGLAGGPSYEQYFGPGTRLTVT.